The source of this T cell receptor (beta chain) is a study of T cell changes during pregnancy in multiple sclerosis. The protocol was immunoSEQ multiplex PCR, while the TCRdb copy is restricted to in-frame clones and leaves out a portion. The data contain tens of thousands of clones, 85% to 90% of them seen just once; the ten biggest clones take up roughly 0.54%. The germline V gene encodes CDR1 SGHAT and CDR2 FQDESV (reference sequence). The germline V and J ends were trimmed by 1 base and 2 bases, with 3 bases remaining between them. The CDR3 extends over 12 amino acids. The chain recombines TRBV11-1 with TRBJ2-7; D ambiguous. This receptor was obtained from a female donor with multiple sclerosis, enrolled in a pregnancy study. The sample in question was CD4+ T cells from peripheral blood mononuclear cells, obtained in the first trimester of pregnancy. DNA for the CDR3: TGTGCCAGCAGCTTAGATACCTACGAGCAGTACTTC. This gives the protein CASSLDTYEQYF.